The 18 T cell receptor beta chains listed next were all sequenced from one sample in a study of cytomegalovirus exposure and HLA in healthy donors. The PCR contained 60 Vbeta and 13 Jbeta primers. Assay: immunoSEQ multiplex PCR; the TCRdb copy retains only in-frame clones and omits some. The top ten clones hold approximately 1.5% of a sample with around 130,000 clones, roughly 80% of them seen once. Sequences were obtained from PBMCs. The receptors were sampled from a woman between 18 and 29 years old in good health and CMV-seronegative.

This clone showed up just a few times. The chain couples TRBV7-9 to TRBJ2-7; 9 bases fit TRBD1. The junction had 7 bases not matched to a gene; V was cut back by 1 base and J by 6 bases. The CDR3 is made up of 15 amino acids. Per the germline V gene, CDR1 is SEHNR and CDR2 is FQNEAQ (reference sequence). The CDR3 DNA reads TGTGCCAGCAGCTTAGTTGAGACAGGGGGTGCCGAGCAGTACTTC. Amino acids: CASSLVETGGAEQYF.

This clone has only a few counts. The V call is TRBV11-1, the J call TRBJ1-6; 11 bases align to TRBD1. Trimming took 5 bases from V and 7 from J; bases not matched to a gene: 4. Germline V gene sequence: CDR1 SGHAT, CDR2 FQDESV (reference sequence). The CDR3 runs 15 residues. CDR3 region: CASSNRTGGNSPLHF. The DNA for the CDR3 is TGTGCCAGCAGCAACAGGACAGGGGGCAATTCACCCCTCCACTTT.

V and J are TRBV6-5 and TRBJ1-5; the match to TRBD1 covers 7 bases. CDR1 is MNHEY, CDR2 SVGAGI, per germline. With 0 bases clipped from V and 5 bases from J, the junction kept 4 bases outside the gene matches. The CDR3 loop spans 15 amino acids. CDR3 loop: CASSYSRQGHQPQHF. The CDR3 nucleotides are TGTGCCAGCAGTTACTCCCGACAGGGTCATCAGCCCCAGCATTTT.

The V call is TRBV7-2, the J call TRBJ2-1, with no clear D. CDR3 length: 15 amino acids. Germline CDR1 SGHTA, CDR2 FQGNSA. Trimming removed 0 bases at V and 1 base at J, with 7 bases between. CDR3 nucleotides: TGTGCCAGCAGCTTAGCGAGGTGGTCCTACAATGAGCAGTTCTTC. Translating it yields CASSLARWSYNEQFF.

The chain uses TRBV7-9 and TRBJ2-5; the D gene is possibly TRBD2 (6 bases). V lost 2 bases and J lost 5, with 9 bases in between. The CDR3 extends over 13 amino acids. The germline V gene has CDR1 SEHNR and CDR2 FQNEAQ (reference sequence). Written as DNA, the CDR3 is TGTGCCAGCAGCTTAAGTGGGGGGGAGACCCAGTACTTC. Protein product: CASSLSGGETQYF.

This chain links TRBV20-1 with TRBJ1-4, with a weak D call TRBD1 (5 bases). There are 11 residues in the CDR3. Germline loops: CDR1 DFQATT, CDR2 SNEGSKA (reference sequence). V gave up 0 bases and J gave up 13 bases, with 9 bases separating them. The CDR3 DNA sequence: TGCAGTGCTAGAGAACAGGTCGCACTGTTTTTT. Its protein is CSAREQVALFF.

The J gene is TRBJ2-7, the V gene TRBV16, with TRBD1 as a possible D gene (6 bases). The CDR3 runs 14 residues. The germline V gene encodes CDR1 KGHSY and CDR2 FQNENV. Trimming removed 1 base from V and 0 bases from J, with 7 bases in between. The CDR3 DNA reads TGTGCCAGCAGCCAATTCAGGGGCTCCTACGAGCAGTACTTC. This translates into CASSQFRGSYEQYF.

V gene TRBV7-2 combines with J gene TRBJ2-1; D perhaps matches TRBD1 (6 bases). The V gene's germline CDR1 is SGHTA and CDR2 FQGNSA. V lost 0 bases and J lost 7, with 16 bases in between. This CDR3 has 16 residues. Written as DNA, the CDR3 is TGTGCCAGCAGCTTAGCACAGGGATCTGGTACAAATGAGCAGTTCTTC. It yields the protein CASSLAQGSGTNEQFF.

This clone has a handful of counts. This chain connects TRBV2 to TRBJ2-3, with D possibly TRBD2 on 6 matching bases. CDR3 size: 13 residues. Germline CDR1 SNHLY, CDR2 FYNNEI. V was trimmed by 7 bases and J by 1 base, leaving 9 bases between them. Written as DNA, the CDR3 is TGTGCCAGCAAGTCTAGCGGCACAGATACGCAGTATTTT. Protein: CASKSSGTDTQYF.

The genes are TRBV10-1 and TRBJ2-2, with a possible D match to TRBD2 (6 bases). V lost 0 bases to trimming and J lost 4 bases, with 9 bases between them. Germline loops: CDR1 WNHNN, CDR2 SYGVQD (reference sequence). This CDR3 is 15 amino acids long. CDR3 loop: CASSESWGGTGELFF. CDR3 nucleotide sequence: TGCGCCAGCAGTGAGTCGTGGGGAGGCACCGGGGAGCTGTTTTTT.

The chain employs TRBV19 and TRBJ2-7; possible D gene TRBD1, 5 bases. Germline V gene lookup returns CDR1 LNHDA and CDR2 SQIVND (reference sequence). Between the trimmed V and J ends, which lost 1 base and 2 bases, there was a span of 12 bases. This CDR3 is 15 amino acids long. The CDR3 loop reads CASSIGAGLPYEQYF. CDR3 coding DNA: TGTGCCAGTAGTATAGGAGCAGGGCTGCCCTACGAGCAGTACTTC.

V is TRBV11-2 and J is TRBJ1-1; TRBD1 is a possible D gene (5 bases). Per germline, CDR1 SGHAT and CDR2 FQNNGV. The germline V and J ends were trimmed by 5 bases and 8 bases, with 24 bases remaining between them. CDR3 length equals 16 residues. The CDR3 nucleotides read TGTGCCAGCAGCCACCAAACCTATCCCGGGGGGGGAGAAGCTTTCTTT. Protein sequence: CASSHQTYPGGGEAFF.

The chain combines TRBV19 with TRBJ2-7; 11 bases are a match to TRBD1. The CDR3 length is 15 residues. Germline V gives CDR1 LNHDA, CDR2 SQIVND (reference sequence). Germline trimming cut 8 bases from V and 4 bases from J; bases unmatched to any gene: 10. Here the CDR3 DNA reads TGTGCCAGTCGCCGTGGGACAGGGGGAGGGTACGAGCAGTACTTC. As protein: CASRRGTGGGYEQYF.

This clone was seen more than once but under ten times. The V gene is TRBV7-9, the J gene TRBJ2-7; D is unclear. CDR1 is SEHNR and CDR2 is FQNEAQ in the germline V gene (reference sequence). There are 15 residues in the CDR3. Deletions cut 4 bases from V and 1 base from J, with 14 bases between. The CDR3 reads CASSSPVQNSYEQYF. As DNA, the CDR3 is TGTGCCAGCAGCTCCCCCGTTCAGAATTCCTACGAGCAGTACTTC.

This clone was seen only a few times. The chain recombines TRBV5-1 with TRBJ2-7, with D possibly being TRBD1 (6 bases). This CDR3 has 12 amino acids. Trimming stripped 5 bases from V and 3 bases from J, with 9 bases between. The V gene's germline CDR1 is SGHRS and CDR2 YFSETQ. The CDR3 DNA reads as TGCGCCAGCAGTCGGGGACACTACGAGCAGTACTTC. Protein sequence: CASSRGHYEQYF.

The chain uses TRBV4-2 and TRBJ1-2; 8 nucleotides line up with TRBD1. V shed 5 bases and J 2 bases; nucleotides not matched to a gene: 13. Germline V gene lookup returns CDR1 LGHNA and CDR2 YNFKEQ. This CDR3 has 17 amino acids. This chain's CDR3 is CASSSGGWTDMNYGYTF. As DNA, the CDR3 is TGTGCCAGCAGCTCAGGGGGCTGGACAGACATGAACTATGGCTACACCTTC.

V and J are TRBV11-1 and TRBJ2-3; 10 bases are a match to TRBD2. V was pared by 2 bases and J by 1 base, with 6 bases of the junction left unmatched. CDR3 size: 17 residues. Per the germline V gene, CDR1 is SGHAT and CDR2 is FQDESV (reference sequence). The CDR3 here is CASSLSLAGGRTDTQYF. CDR3 sequence (DNA): TGTGCCAGCAGCTTATCATTAGCGGGGGGCCGCACAGATACGCAGTATTTT.

The chain links TRBV15 to TRBJ2-2; tentative D call: TRBD2 (5 bases). Germline V gene lookup returns CDR1 LNHNV and CDR2 YYDKDF (reference sequence). The ends were cut back, 5 bases at V and 5 bases at J, with 12 bases in the middle. CDR3 length: 14 residues. For the CDR3, the DNA is TGTGCCACCAGCCCACGTTCGGGGACCGGGGAGCTGTTTTTT. Its protein product is CATSPRSGTGELFF.